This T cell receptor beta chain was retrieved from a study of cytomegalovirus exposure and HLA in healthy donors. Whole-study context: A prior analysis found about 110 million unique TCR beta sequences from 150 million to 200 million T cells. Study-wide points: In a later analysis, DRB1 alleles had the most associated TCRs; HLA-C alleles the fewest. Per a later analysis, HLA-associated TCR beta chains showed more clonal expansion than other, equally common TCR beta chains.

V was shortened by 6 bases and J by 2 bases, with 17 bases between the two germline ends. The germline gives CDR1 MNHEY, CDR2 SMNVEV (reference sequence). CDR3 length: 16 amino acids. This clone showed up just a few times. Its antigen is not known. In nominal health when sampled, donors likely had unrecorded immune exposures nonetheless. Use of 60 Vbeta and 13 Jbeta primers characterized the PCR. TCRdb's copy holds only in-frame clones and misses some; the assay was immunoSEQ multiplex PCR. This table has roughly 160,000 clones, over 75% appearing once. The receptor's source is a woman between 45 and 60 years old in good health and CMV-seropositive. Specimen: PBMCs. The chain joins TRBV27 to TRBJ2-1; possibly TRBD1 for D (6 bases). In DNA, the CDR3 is TGTGCCAGCAGGGGGGCGGACTCTCTTACCTACAATGAGCAGTTCTTC. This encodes CASRGADSLTYNEQFF.